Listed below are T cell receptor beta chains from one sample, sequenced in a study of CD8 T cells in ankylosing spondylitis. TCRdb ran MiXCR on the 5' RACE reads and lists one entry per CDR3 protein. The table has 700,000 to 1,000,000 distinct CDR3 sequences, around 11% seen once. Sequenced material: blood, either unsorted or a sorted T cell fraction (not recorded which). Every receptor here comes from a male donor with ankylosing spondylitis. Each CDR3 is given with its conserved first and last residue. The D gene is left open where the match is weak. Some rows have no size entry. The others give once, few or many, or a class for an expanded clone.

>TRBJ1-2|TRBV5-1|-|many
TGCGCCAGCAGCTTGGCACCTGGGAACTATGGCTACACCTTC
CASSLAPGNYGYTF
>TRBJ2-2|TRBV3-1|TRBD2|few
TGTGCCAGCAGCCCCAACGGGGGGTTCGGGGAGCTGTTTTTT
CASSPNGGFGELFF
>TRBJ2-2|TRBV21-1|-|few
TGTGCCAGCAGCGGCCGGGACATCATCGCGAACACCGGGGAGCTGTTTTTT
CASSGRDIIANTGELFF
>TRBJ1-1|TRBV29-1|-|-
TGCAGCGCGACCGCAGGGTCCACTGAAGCTTTCTTT
CSATAGSTEAFF
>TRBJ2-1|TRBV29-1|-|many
TGCAGCGTTGAACACTCGACAGGGAGGGTCGATGAGCAGTTCTTC
CSVEHSTGRVDEQFF
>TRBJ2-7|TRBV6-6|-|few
TGTGCCAGCGAGACAGGAAGCTCCTACGAGCAGTACTTC
CASETGSSYEQYF
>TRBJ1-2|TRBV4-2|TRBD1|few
TGTGCCAGCAGCCAACGTGGGCGGCAGGGGGACGGTGGCTACACCTTC
CASSQRGRQGDGGYTF
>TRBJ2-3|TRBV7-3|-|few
TGTGCCAGCAGCTTCGGACAGACCGTAAATACGCAGTATTTT
CASSFGQTVNTQYF
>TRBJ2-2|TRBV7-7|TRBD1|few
TGTGCTAGCAGCTCTTCGACAGGGTTGACCGGGGAGCTGTTTTTT
CASSSSTGLTGELFF
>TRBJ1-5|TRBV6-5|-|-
TGTGCCAGCAGTTACATGGGGGTTCGCAATCAGCCCCAGCATTTT
CASSYMGVRNQPQHF
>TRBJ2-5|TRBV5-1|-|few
TGCGCCAGCAGCTTGGTGTCAGGGCCCGAGGCCCAGTACTTC
CASSLVSGPEAQYF
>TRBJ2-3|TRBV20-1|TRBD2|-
TGCAGTGCAGGGACTAGCACATTCACAGATACGCAGTATTTT
CSAGTSTFTDTQYF
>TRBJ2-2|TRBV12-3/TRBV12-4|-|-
TGTGCCAGCAGTTTACTGGGTCGGAGGACCGGGGAGCTGTTTTTT
CASSLLGRRTGELFF
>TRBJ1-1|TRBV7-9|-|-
TGTGCCAGCAGCTTATCTGGGGTCGGAGCTGAAGCTTTCTTT
CASSLSGVGAEAFF
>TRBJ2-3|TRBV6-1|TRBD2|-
TGTGCCAGCAGTGAATTGGCTAGCGGCCCCACAGATACGCAGTATTTT
CASSELASGPTDTQYF
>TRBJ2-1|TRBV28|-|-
TGTGCCAGCATCCAGGGAGGCTCCTACAATGAGCAGTTCTTC
CASIQGGSYNEQFF
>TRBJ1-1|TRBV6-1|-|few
TGTGCCAGCAGCCGGACAGTGATGCGGTACACTGAAGCTTTCTTT
CASSRTVMRYTEAFF
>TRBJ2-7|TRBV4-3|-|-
TGCGCCAGCAGCCCGTGGGGGGAGATGGGCTCCTACGAGCAGTACTTC
CASSPWGEMGSYEQYF